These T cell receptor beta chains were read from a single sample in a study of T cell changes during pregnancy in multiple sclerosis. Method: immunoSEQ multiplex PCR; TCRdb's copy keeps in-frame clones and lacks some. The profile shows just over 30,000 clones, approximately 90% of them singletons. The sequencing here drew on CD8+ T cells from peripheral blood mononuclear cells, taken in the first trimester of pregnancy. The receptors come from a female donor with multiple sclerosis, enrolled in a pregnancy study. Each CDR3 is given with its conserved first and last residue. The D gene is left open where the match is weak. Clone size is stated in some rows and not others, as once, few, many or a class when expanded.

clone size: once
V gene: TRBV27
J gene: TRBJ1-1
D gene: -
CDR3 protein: CASSSFGGVEAFF
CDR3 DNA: TGTGCCAGCAGTAGTTTCGGGGGAGTAGAAGCTTTCTTT

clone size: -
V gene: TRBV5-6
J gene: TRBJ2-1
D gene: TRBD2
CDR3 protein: CASSFSLSGSWSGQFF
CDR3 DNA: TGTGCCAGCAGCTTCTCTCTGAGCGGGAGCTGGAGTGGGCAGTTCTTC

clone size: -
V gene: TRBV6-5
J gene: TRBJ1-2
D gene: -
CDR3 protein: CASSYAEGDGYTF
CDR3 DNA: TGTGCCAGCAGTTACGCCGAGGGGGATGGCTACACCTTC

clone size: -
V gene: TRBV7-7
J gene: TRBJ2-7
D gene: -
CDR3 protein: CASSPNEWGPSQGEQYF
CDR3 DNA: TGTGCTAGCAGCCCCAATGAATGGGGACCCTCCCAGGGGGAGCAGTACTTC

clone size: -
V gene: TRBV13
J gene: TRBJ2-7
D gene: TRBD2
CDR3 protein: CASSSEGRGAYEQYF
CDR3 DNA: TGTGCCAGCAGCTCTGAGGGGCGGGGGGCCTACGAGCAGTACTTC

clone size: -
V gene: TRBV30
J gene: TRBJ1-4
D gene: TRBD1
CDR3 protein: CAWSPKTGGRNEKLFF
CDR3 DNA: TGTGCCTGGAGTCCTAAGACAGGGGGTAGAAATGAAAAACTGTTTTTT

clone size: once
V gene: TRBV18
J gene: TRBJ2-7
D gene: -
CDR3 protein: CASSPESGAPSYEQYF
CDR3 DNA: TGTGCCAGCTCACCGGAATCGGGAGCCCCCTCCTACGAGCAGTACTTC

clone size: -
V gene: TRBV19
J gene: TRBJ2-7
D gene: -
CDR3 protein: CASSITSGEGYSYEQYF
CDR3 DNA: TGTGCCAGTAGTATAACCTCCGGGGAAGGATACTCCTACGAGCAGTACTTC

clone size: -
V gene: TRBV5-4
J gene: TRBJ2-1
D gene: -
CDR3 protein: CASSLRGQDNEQFF
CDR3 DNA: TGTGCCAGCAGCTTACGCGGACAAGACAATGAGCAGTTCTTC

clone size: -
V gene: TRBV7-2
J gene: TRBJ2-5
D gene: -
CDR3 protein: CASSNIRDSQETQYF
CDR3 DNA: TGTGCCAGCAGCAACATCCGGGACTCTCAAGAGACCCAGTACTTC

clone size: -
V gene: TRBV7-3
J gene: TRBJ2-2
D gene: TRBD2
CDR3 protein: CASSLAGGPAGELFF
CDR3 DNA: TGTGCCAGCAGCTTAGCGGGAGGGCCGGCCGGGGAGCTGTTTTTT

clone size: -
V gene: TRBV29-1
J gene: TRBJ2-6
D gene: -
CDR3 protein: CSVETGRTGANVLTF
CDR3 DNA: TGCAGCGTTGAGACTGGAAGGACTGGGGCCAACGTCCTGACTTTC

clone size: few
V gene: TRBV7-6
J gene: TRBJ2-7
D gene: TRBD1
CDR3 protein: CASSLVRDRAYEQYF
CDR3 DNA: TGTGCCAGCAGCTTAGTAAGGGACAGGGCGTACGAGCAGTACTTC

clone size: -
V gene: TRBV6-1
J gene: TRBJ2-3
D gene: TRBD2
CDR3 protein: CASSEWTSGSSDTQYF
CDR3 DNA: TGTGCCAGCAGTGAGTGGACTAGCGGGAGCTCAGATACGCAGTATTTT

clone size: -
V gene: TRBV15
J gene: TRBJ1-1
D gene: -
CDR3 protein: CATNYPGVGRKNTEAFF
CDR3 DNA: TGTGCCACCAACTACCCGGGGGTGGGACGGAAGAACACTGAAGCTTTCTTT

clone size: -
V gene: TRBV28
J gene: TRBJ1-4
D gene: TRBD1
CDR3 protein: CASGQANNEKLFF
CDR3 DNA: TGTGCCAGCGGACAGGCTAATAATGAAAAACTGTTTTTT

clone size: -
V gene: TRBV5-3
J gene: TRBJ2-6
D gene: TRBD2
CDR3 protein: CARSLRQEAGGHSSGANVLTF
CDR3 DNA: TGTGCCAGAAGCTTGAGGCAGGAAGCGGGAGGTCACTCCTCTGGGGCCAACGTCCTGACTTTC

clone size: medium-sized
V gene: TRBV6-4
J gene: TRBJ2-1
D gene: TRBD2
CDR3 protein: CASSDTGTSSYNEQFF
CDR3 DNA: TGTGCCAGCAGTGACACGGGGACTAGCTCCTACAATGAGCAGTTCTTC

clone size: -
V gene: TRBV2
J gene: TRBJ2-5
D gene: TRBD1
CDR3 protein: CASSTQGAGIIQETQYF
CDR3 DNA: TGTGCCAGCAGTACACAGGGGGCCGGAATAATCCAAGAGACCCAGTACTTC

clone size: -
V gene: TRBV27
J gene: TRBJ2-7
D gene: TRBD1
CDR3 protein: CASSTTTGGYEQYF
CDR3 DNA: TGTGCCAGCAGTACTACTACAGGGGGCTACGAGCAGTACTTC

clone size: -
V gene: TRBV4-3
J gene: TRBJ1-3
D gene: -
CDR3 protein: CASSQSGDSGNTIYF
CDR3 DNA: TGCGCCAGCAGCCAATCAGGCGACTCTGGAAACACCATATATTTT

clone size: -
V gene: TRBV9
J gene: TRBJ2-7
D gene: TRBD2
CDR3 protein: CASSVGLAGGPKSEQYF
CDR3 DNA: TGTGCCAGCAGCGTAGGGTTGGCGGGAGGGCCCAAAAGCGAGCAGTACTTC

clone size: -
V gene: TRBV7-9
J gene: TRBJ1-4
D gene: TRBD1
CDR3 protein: CASSLQQGGANEKLFF
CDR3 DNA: TGTGCCAGCAGCCTACAACAGGGGGGAGCTAATGAAAAACTGTTTTTT

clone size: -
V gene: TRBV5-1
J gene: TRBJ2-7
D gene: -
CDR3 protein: CASSLAGSYEQYF
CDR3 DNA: TGCGCCAGCAGCTTGGCAGGCAGCTACGAGCAGTACTTC

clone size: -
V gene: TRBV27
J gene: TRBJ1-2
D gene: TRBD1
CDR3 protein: CASSLTGDDGYTF
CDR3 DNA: TGTGCCAGCAGTTTAACAGGGGACGATGGCTACACCTTC

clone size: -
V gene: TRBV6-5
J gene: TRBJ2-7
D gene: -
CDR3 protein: CASSVTSGGYEQYF
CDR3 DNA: TGTGCCAGCAGTGTGACTAGTGGGGGATACGAGCAGTACTTC

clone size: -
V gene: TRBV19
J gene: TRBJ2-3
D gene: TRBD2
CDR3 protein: CASSSLAGDTDTQYF
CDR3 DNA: TGTGCCAGTAGTTCACTAGCGGGAGATACAGATACGCAGTATTTT

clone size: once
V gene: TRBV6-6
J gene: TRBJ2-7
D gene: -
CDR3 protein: CASSYRLATYEQYF
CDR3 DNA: TGTGCCAGCAGTTACCGGCTAGCGACTTACGAGCAGTACTTC

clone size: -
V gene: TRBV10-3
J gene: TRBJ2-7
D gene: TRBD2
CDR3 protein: CAISDGGRAHEQYF
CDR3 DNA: TGTGCCATCAGTGATGGAGGGAGGGCCCACGAGCAGTACTTC

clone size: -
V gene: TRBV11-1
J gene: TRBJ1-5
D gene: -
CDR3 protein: CASSQGPGDQPQHF
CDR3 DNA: TGTGCCAGCAGCCAGGGCCCGGGAGATCAGCCCCAGCATTTT

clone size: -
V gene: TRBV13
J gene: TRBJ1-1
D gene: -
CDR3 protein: CASSLQAGPDTEAFF
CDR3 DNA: TGTGCCAGCAGCTTGCAGGCAGGTCCGGACACTGAAGCTTTCTTT

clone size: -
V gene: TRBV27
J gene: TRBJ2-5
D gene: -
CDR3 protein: CASSLSGPGETQYF
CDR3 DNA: TGTGCCAGCAGTTTATCAGGTCCAGGAGAGACCCAGTACTTC

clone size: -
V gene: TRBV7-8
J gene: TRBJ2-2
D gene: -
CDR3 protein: CASKTGETNTGELFF
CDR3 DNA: TGTGCCAGCAAGACAGGCGAAACGAACACCGGGGAGCTGTTTTTT

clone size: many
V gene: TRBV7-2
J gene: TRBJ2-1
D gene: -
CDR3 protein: CASSPGSGAYNEQFF
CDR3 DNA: TGTGCCAGCAGCCCCGGGAGCGGCGCCTACAATGAGCAGTTCTTC

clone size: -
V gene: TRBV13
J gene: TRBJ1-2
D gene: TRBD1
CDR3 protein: CASSQDRGRNYGYTF
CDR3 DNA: TGTGCCAGCAGCCAGGACAGGGGGCGTAACTATGGCTACACCTTC

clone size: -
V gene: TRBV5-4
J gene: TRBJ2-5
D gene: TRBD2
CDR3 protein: CASSQGLAGPGTQYF
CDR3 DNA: TGTGCCAGCAGCCAGGGACTAGCGGGACCCGGGACCCAGTACTTC

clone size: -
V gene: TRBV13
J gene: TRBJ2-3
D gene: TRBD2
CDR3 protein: CASSLRWGLADTTDTQYF
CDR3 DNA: TGTGCCAGCAGCTTAAGGTGGGGACTAGCGGACACCACAGATACGCAGTATTTT

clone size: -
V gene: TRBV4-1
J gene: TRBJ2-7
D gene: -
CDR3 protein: CASSHHSYEQYF
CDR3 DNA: TGCGCCAGCAGCCATCACTCCTACGAGCAGTACTTC

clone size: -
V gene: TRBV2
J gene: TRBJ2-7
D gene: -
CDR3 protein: CASSEAPGNLGEQYF
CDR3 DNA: TGTGCCAGCAGTGAAGCCCCCGGGAACTTAGGGGAGCAGTACTTC

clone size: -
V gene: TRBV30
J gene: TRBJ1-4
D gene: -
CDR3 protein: CASTTTGRENEKLFF
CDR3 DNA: TGTGCCTCGACCACGACGGGACGGGAGAATGAAAAACTGTTTTTT

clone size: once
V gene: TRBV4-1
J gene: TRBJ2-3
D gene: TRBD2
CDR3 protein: CASSQVLAGTDTQYF
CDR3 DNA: TGCGCCAGCAGCCAAGTCCTAGCGGGAACAGATACGCAGTATTTT

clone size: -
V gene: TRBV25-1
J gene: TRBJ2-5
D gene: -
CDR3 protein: CASSGPPTGWGETQYF
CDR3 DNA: TGTGCCAGCAGCGGGCCCCCCACAGGGTGGGGAGAGACCCAGTACTTC

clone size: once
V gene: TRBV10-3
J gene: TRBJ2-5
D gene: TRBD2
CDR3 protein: CAISDSGGGQETQYF
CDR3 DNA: TGTGCCATCAGTGACAGCGGGGGGGGCCAAGAGACCCAGTACTTC

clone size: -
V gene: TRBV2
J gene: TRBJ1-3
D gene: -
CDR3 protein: CASSGSTVGNTIYF
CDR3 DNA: TGTGCCAGCAGTGGGTCGACAGTGGGAAACACCATATATTTT

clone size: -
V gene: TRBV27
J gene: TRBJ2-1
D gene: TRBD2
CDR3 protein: CASSRGTSGSGGEQFF
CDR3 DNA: TGTGCCAGCAGTCGAGGGACTAGCGGGAGTGGAGGTGAGCAGTTCTTC

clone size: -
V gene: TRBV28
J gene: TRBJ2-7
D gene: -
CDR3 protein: CASTQGLDEQYF
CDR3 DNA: TGTGCCAGCACCCAGGGGTTAGACGAGCAGTACTTC

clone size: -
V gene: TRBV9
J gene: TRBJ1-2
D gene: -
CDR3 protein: CASSVSWIGGNYGYTF
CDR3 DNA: TGTGCCAGCAGCGTAAGTTGGATCGGGGGAAACTATGGCTACACCTTC

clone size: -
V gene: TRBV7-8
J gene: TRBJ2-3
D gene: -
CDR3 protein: CASSALGGSSDTQYF
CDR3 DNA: TGTGCCAGCAGCGCCCTTGGGGGGAGCTCAGATACGCAGTATTTT

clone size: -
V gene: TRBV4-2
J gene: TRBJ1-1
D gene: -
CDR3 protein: CASSQANGAEAFF
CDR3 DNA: TGTGCCAGCAGCCAAGCAAACGGAGCGGAAGCTTTCTTT

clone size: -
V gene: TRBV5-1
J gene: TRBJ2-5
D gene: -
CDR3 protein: CASSAQGEQYF
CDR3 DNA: TGCGCCAGCAGCGCACAGGGTGAGCAGTACTTC

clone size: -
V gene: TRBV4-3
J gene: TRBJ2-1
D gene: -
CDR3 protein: CASSQGSADNEQFF
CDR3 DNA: TGCGCCAGCAGCCAGGGGAGCGCGGACAATGAGCAGTTCTTC

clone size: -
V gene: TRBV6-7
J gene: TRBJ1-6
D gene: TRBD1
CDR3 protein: CATSQGVVGNSPLHF
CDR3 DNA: TGTGCCACTTCACAGGGGGTCGTTGGAAATTCACCCCTCCACTTT

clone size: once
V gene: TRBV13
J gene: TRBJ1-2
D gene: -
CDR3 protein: CASSFTGSNYGYTF
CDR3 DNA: TGTGCCAGCAGCTTCACAGGTTCAAACTATGGCTACACCTTC

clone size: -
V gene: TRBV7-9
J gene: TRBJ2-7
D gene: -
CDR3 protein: CASSLAFHSDYEQYF
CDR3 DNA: TGTGCCAGCAGCTTAGCATTCCACAGTGATTACGAGCAGTACTTC

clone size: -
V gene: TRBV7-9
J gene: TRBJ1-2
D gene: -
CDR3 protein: CASSLWRLGSLGGYTF
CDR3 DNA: TGTGCCAGCAGCTTATGGAGGTTAGGATCGCTTGGTGGCTACACCTTC